The clone carrying this T cell receptor beta chain is a singleton in its sample. Its specificity is unknown. This entry belongs to a study of shared clonotypes between healthy human individuals. CDR3 length equals 16 residues. V lost 4 bases and J 0 bases, leaving 16 bases between the germline ends. In germline, CDR1 is GTSNPN, CDR2 SVGIG (reference sequence). Overall study findings and caveats: The study found lower generation probabilities in non-shared clonotypes than in those shared by all four donors.

Produced via immunoSEQ multiplex PCR; TCRdb's table is partial and in-frame only. In the table there are 2 million to 2.5 million clones, 92% of which are singletons. The source of this sequence is a man younger than 35 in good health. Some clones in this sample may be carry-over from other donors' samples. The gene calls are TRBV30 and TRBJ2-1; a possible D gene is TRBD2 (6 bases). Sequencing used naive CD4+ T cells from PBMCs. Subset of the sample: CD45RA+ positively selected. DNA for the CDR3: TGTGCCTGGATGCTGCGGAGGGGCTTCTCCTACAATGAGCAGTTCTTC. This gives the protein CAWMLRRGFSYNEQFF.